This T cell receptor (beta chain) is drawn from a study of T cells in Graves' hyperthyroidism and ophthalmopathy. Overall study findings and caveats: Most clonotypes that expanded in the thyroid above 0.001 also showed up in blood.

It was RNA transcripts that yielded the amplified TCR beta CDR3 regions. First-round RT-PCR targeting the TCR CDR3 was performed with the HTBI primer set. TCRdb re-analysed the multiplex PCR reads in MiXCR, keeping a single row per CDR3 protein. The data show approximately 640,000 distinct CDR3 sequences, roughly 16% seen once. This clonotype turned up a few times. Its antigen is unidentified. It may be a read error: a sequence one base away is much more abundant. Germline V gene sequence: CDR1 MNHEY, CDR2 SMNVEV (reference sequence). CDR3 length: 16 amino acids. The rearrangement uses TRBV27 and TRBJ2-2; TRBD1 or TRBD2 may be the D gene (5 bases each). Sequenced input: blood. The TCR was taken from a woman aged 25 to 39 with Graves' hyperthyroidism. This CDR3 is CASSLEKDGHTGELSF. The CDR3 DNA is TGTGCCAGCAGTTTGGAGAAGGACGGACACACCGGGGAGCTGTCTTTT.